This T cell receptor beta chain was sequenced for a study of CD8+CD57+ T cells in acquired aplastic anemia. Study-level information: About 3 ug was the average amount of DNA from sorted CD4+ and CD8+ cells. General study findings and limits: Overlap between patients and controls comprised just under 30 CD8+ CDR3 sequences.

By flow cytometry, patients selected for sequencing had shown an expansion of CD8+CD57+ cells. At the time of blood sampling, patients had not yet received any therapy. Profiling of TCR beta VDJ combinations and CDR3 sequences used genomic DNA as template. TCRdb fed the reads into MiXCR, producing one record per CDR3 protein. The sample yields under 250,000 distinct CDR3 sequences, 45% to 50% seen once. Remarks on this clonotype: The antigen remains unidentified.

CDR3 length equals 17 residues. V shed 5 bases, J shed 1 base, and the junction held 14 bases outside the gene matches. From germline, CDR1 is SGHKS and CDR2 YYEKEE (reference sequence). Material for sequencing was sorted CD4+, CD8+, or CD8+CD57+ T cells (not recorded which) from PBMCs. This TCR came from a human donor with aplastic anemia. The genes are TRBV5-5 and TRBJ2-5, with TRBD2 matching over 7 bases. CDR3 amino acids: CASSSGKGLAAQETQYF. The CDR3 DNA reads TGTGCCAGCAGTTCCGGAAAGGGGCTAGCGGCCCAAGAGACCCAGTACTTC. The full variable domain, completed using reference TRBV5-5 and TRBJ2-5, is DAGVTQSPTHLIKTRGQQVTLRCSPISGHKSVSWYQQVLGQGPQFIFQYYEKEERGRGNFPDRFSARQFPNYSSELNVNALLLGDSALYLCASSSGKGLAAQETQYFGPGTRLLVL.